These 9 T cell receptor beta chains share one sample of origin, sequenced in a study of T-cell reconstitution after alpha-beta-depleted transplantation in children. Findings and limits, study-wide: Newly made T cells mostly supplied T-cell counts and diversity one year after transplant.

The library targeted TCRbeta and was prepared with unique molecular identifiers. One entry per CDR3 protein, called by TCRdb with MiXCR from the PCR reads. The data show a few hundred thousand distinct CDR3 sequences, 6% to 10% seen once. No cognate antigen is known for these TCRs. This material consisted of peripheral blood, taken 360 days after TCRalphabeta/CD19-depleted stem cell transplant. All receptors come from a female patient aged 2-9 years who had a stem cell transplant for Fanconi anemia, so the T cells may come from the graft donor.

This clonotype was seen at least ten times. The chain combines TRBV5-1 with TRBJ2-2; D gene uncertain. V was cut by 3 bases and J by 5 bases, with 2 bases left in between. The CDR3 has 11 residues. The germline V gene encodes CDR1 SGHRS and CDR2 YFSETQ. CDR3 in amino acids: CASSWTGELFF. CDR3 DNA: TGCGCCAGCAGCTGGACCGGGGAGCTGTTTTTT.

This clonotype appeared a few times. V usage is TRBV20-1 and J usage is TRBJ1-2; 7 bases map to TRBD1. Germline-derived CDR1 and CDR2 are DFQATT and SNEGSKA (reference sequence). V gave up 6 bases and J gave up 6 bases; unmatched junction bases: 13. This CDR3 spans 14 amino acids. The CDR3 region is CSAVTGFVDNGYTF. The DNA for the CDR3 is TGCAGTGCAGTGACAGGGTTTGTGGACAATGGCTACACCTTC.

The J gene is TRBJ1-5, the V gene TRBV12-3 or TRBV12-4; no firm D call. V was clipped by 6 bases and J by 9 bases, with 18 bases between them. The CDR3 totals 14 residues. CDR3 bases: TGTGCCAGCAGCGGGGAATCGGGTATCAGGCCCCAGCATTTT. Residues: CASSGESGIRPQHF.

The rearrangement uses TRBV6-1 and TRBJ1-1; TRBD1 aligns across 11 bases. The CDR3 has 16 residues. J was trimmed by 3 bases and V by 7 bases; bases with no gene match: 10. CDR1 is MNHNS and CDR2 is SASEGT in the germline V gene. CDR3 sequence: CASKTGQGARDTEAFF. The CDR3 DNA reads TGTGCCAGCAAAACCGGACAGGGGGCCCGGGACACTGAAGCTTTCTTT.

Many counts were recorded for this clonotype. V usage is TRBV6-2 or TRBV6-3 and J usage is TRBJ2-1; maybe TRBD2 (6 bases). Germline CDR1 is MNHEY and CDR2 is SVGEGT. Trimming took off 0 bases at V and 5 bases at J, with 11 bases between the two ends. This CDR3 has 15 amino acids. The CDR3 reads CASSYSGGIHNEQFF. In DNA, the CDR3 is TGTGCCAGCAGTTACTCCGGGGGAATACACAATGAGCAGTTCTTC.

The chain combines TRBV6-5 with TRBJ1-1; a weak D match, TRBD1 (5 bases). CDR3 length: 18 amino acids. V was cut by 0 bases and J by 1 base, with 18 bases left in between. Germline assignment: CDR1 MNHEY and CDR2 SVGAGI. The CDR3 sequence: CASSYSTIRPGGNTEAFF. The CDR3 DNA follows: TGTGCCAGCAGTTACTCGACTATACGCCCCGGGGGGAACACTGAAGCTTTCTTT.

The genes are TRBV6-2 or TRBV6-3 and TRBJ2-7; D could derive from TRBD1 or TRBD2 (5 bases each). V lost 2 bases and J 2 bases, leaving 7 bases between the germline ends. From germline, CDR1 is MNHEY and CDR2 SVGEGT. The CDR3 contains 13 residues. The CDR3 sequence: CASSYQGPYEQYF. As DNA, the CDR3 is TGTGCCAGCAGTTACCAGGGACCCTACGAGCAGTACTTC.

V and J are TRBV13 and TRBJ1-1; D is perhaps TRBD1 (6 bases). Trimming removed 4 bases from V and 4 bases from J, with 13 bases in between. This CDR3 has 14 residues. Germline lookup yields CDR1 PRHDT and CDR2 FYEKMQ (reference sequence). The CDR3 DNA reads as TGTGCCAGCAGCTCCTGGGGGCAAGGCACTGAAGCTTTCTTT. Protein: CASSSWGQGTEAFF.

This clonotype was seen more than once but under ten times. The chain couples TRBV9 to TRBJ2-3; D possibly corresponds to TRBD2 (6 bases). The V gene's germline CDR1 is SGDLS and CDR2 YYNGEE. V gave up 0 bases and J gave up 1 base, with 9 bases separating them. The CDR3 is made up of 15 amino acids. The CDR3 DNA follows: TGTGCCAGCAGCGTAGTGACGGGGGGCACAGATACGCAGTATTTT. This sequence encodes CASSVVTGGTDTQYF.